The table lists the clone carrying this TCR beta chain with many counts. The record originates from a study of low-dose radiotherapy and immunotherapy resistance in tumors. Background on the study: Each patient was administered nivolumab intravenously at 240 mg, which was a flat dose, every two weeks, along with intravenous ipilimumab at 1 mg/kg every six weeks.

Primers targeting TRAV and TRBV primed first-strand cDNA, covering alpha and beta chains. Both a constant-region primer and a V-primer adapter served to amplify TCRs across 15 to 20 PCR cycles. Through in vitro transcription, the mRNA that had been isolated was amplified. TCRdb redid the calling of the reads with MiXCR, one entry per CDR3 protein. This sample has more than 70,000 distinct CDR3 sequences, with 20% to 25% found just once. Sample time point: after trial treatment. This sample's treatment: LDRT plus nivolumab, ipilimumab, low-dose cyclophosphamide and aspirin (RACIN trial). Per germline, CDR1 SGHRS and CDR2 YFSETQ. V dropped 3 bases and J dropped 0 bases, with 4 bases sitting between them. The CDR3 spans 12 residues.

The chain combines TRBV5-1 with TRBJ2-7; no definite D call. The sample here was PBMCs, taken after low-dose radiotherapy plus immunotherapy. The receptor was isolated from a female donor with ovarian cancer. The CDR3 nucleotides are TGCGCCAGCAGCTCAGTCTCCTACGAGCAGTACTTC. Amino acid sequence: CASSSVSYEQYF.